This is a list of T cell receptor beta chains from one sample in a study of blood T cells in healthy people across ages. Each CDR3 protein gets one entry after TCRdb re-called the 5' RACE reads with MiXCR. The sample consists of some 1,000,000 distinct CDR3 sequences, approximately 25% of them appearing once. Separately, the same data were catalogued under a study of T cells of mothers and their children.

The sequencing sample was made of blood. The receptors were sampled from a girl aged 2-15 years in good health. Each CDR3 is given without its conserved first and last residue. Clone size is given for some rows only: seen once, a few or many times, or a class if the clone is expanded.

clone size: few
J gene: TRBJ2-3
V gene: TRBV5-1
CDR3 protein: ASGTSAYTQY

clone size: few
J gene: TRBJ2-4
V gene: TRBV29-1
CDR3 protein: SVDIDGLAKNIQY

clone size: few
J gene: TRBJ2-1
V gene: TRBV29-1
CDR3 protein: SVEDLGLAGGYEQF

clone size: few
J gene: TRBJ1-2
V gene: TRBV23-1
CDR3 protein: ASSGCGYT

clone size: many
J gene: TRBJ2-7
V gene: TRBV6-2/TRBV6-3
CDR3 protein: ASSYVNSGGPEGEQY

clone size: .
J gene: TRBJ2-7
V gene: TRBV4-1
CDR3 protein: ASSQVYSYEQY

clone size: .
J gene: .
V gene: TRBV5-1
CDR3 protein: ASSAPRTSSNEQF

clone size: .
J gene: TRBJ2-1
V gene: TRBV6-1
CDR3 protein: ASSEGGLVVSYNEQF

clone size: .
J gene: TRBJ2-1
V gene: TRBV29-1
CDR3 protein: SVEDGLRNAQF

clone size: few
J gene: TRBJ2-1
V gene: TRBV28
CDR3 protein: ASSFPRTPNNEQF

clone size: .
J gene: TRBJ2-5
V gene: TRBV28
CDR3 protein: ASSYPDPGVKTQY

clone size: few
J gene: TRBJ2-7
V gene: TRBV6-6
CDR3 protein: ASSRGESYEQY

clone size: .
J gene: TRBJ2-5
V gene: TRBV12-3/TRBV12-4
CDR3 protein: ASSFREGFRETQY

clone size: few
J gene: TRBJ2-5
V gene: TRBV27
CDR3 protein: ASSFGRGVFETQY

clone size: few
J gene: .
V gene: TRBV7-2
CDR3 protein: ASSLRYGILYEQY

clone size: .
J gene: TRBJ1-1
V gene: TRBV11-2
CDR3 protein: ASSFEGLHLLTEAF

clone size: .
J gene: TRBJ2-5
V gene: TRBV9
CDR3 protein: ASSDGTSGPY

clone size: few
J gene: TRBJ2-5
V gene: TRBV11-3
CDR3 protein: ASTRWQETQY

clone size: few
J gene: TRBJ2-7
V gene: TRBV6-5
CDR3 protein: ASRPRQGPVHEQY

clone size: .
J gene: TRBJ2-1
V gene: TRBV5-1
CDR3 protein: ASSLFYASSGNEQF

clone size: .
J gene: .
V gene: TRBV6-2/TRBV6-3
CDR3 protein: ASSPTPAGQETQY

clone size: .
J gene: TRBJ2-7
V gene: TRBV12-5
CDR3 protein: ASGFQYPRRALYEQY

clone size: few
J gene: TRBJ2-2
V gene: TRBV9
CDR3 protein: ASTRDRQGKGTGELF

clone size: few
J gene: TRBJ2-5
V gene: TRBV29-1
CDR3 protein: SSTMDIKVETQY

clone size: few
J gene: TRBJ2-3
V gene: TRBV10-1
CDR3 protein: ASSEVPGVTPQY

clone size: .
J gene: TRBJ1-5
V gene: TRBV6-1
CDR3 protein: ASTQEGYSNQPQH

clone size: few
J gene: TRBJ2-1
V gene: TRBV20-1
CDR3 protein: SARIGRGLNNEQF

clone size: .
J gene: TRBJ1-4
V gene: TRBV4-1
CDR3 protein: ASSQEVRGINEKLF

clone size: .
J gene: TRBJ2-5
V gene: TRBV4-2
CDR3 protein: ASSQDNPKETQY

clone size: .
J gene: TRBJ1-2
V gene: TRBV7-2
CDR3 protein: ASSLAGGSVDYGYT

clone size: few
J gene: TRBJ2-5
V gene: TRBV7-2
CDR3 protein: ASSLLGQGSGEQY

clone size: .
J gene: TRBJ1-1
V gene: TRBV5-6
CDR3 protein: ASSSSWTEAF

clone size: .
J gene: TRBJ2-1
V gene: TRBV7-6
CDR3 protein: ASSLDGGSGTSYNEQF

clone size: few
J gene: TRBJ2-5
V gene: TRBV10-2
CDR3 protein: ASGGLAGEEDQETQY

clone size: few
J gene: TRBJ2-7
V gene: TRBV7-9
CDR3 protein: ASSLGDLGTGPHEQY

clone size: few
J gene: TRBJ2-1
V gene: TRBV6-1
CDR3 protein: ASSEYTSGPYNEQF

clone size: .
J gene: TRBJ2-1
V gene: TRBV29-1
CDR3 protein: SVAGEIVYNEQF

clone size: few
J gene: TRBJ1-4
V gene: TRBV7-9
CDR3 protein: ASSFGGLYNEKLF

clone size: few
J gene: TRBJ2-5
V gene: TRBV12-3/TRBV12-4
CDR3 protein: ASSQVTLAGGKTQY